Presented here are 27 T cell receptor beta chains from one specimen sequenced in a study of T cells after yellow fever vaccination. TCRdb ran MiXCR on the 5' RACE reads and lists one entry per CDR3 protein. The sample lists 250,000 or so distinct CDR3 sequences; about 3.9% were seen once. Sample: PBMCs, taken 15 days after the yellow fever booster vaccination. The receptors originated from a man younger than 30 who received the YFV17D yellow fever vaccine.

This clonotype was counted at least ten times. J is TRBJ2-5 and V is TRBV4-3, with a tentative D call TRBD2 (5 bases). V lost 3 bases and J lost 5, with 13 bases in between. The CDR3 is 14 residues long. CDR1 and CDR2 from the germline V gene are LGHNA and YSLEER. The CDR3 is CASSHYEGTETQYF. Here the CDR3 DNA reads TGCGCCAGCAGCCACTACGAGGGCACCGAGACCCAGTACTTC.

There are many counts of this clonotype. The gene calls are TRBV7-3 and TRBJ1-6; 8 bases are shared with TRBD1. Looked up from germline, CDR1 is SGHTA and CDR2 is FQGTGA. Trimming at V came to 5 bases and at J to 9 bases, leaving 9 bases not matched to a gene. CDR3 length: 15 residues. CDR3 in DNA: TGTGCCAGCAGCCGACAGGGGAGTGGGGGTTCACCCCTCCACTTT. It encodes CASSRQGSGGSPLHF.

In its sample, this clonotype was seen many times. V and J are TRBV7-2 and TRBJ1-4; D is possibly TRBD1 (6 bases). Germline V gene data show CDR1 as SGHTA and CDR2 as FQGNSA. V was trimmed by 4 bases and J by 7 bases, leaving 16 bases between them. The CDR3 runs 15 residues. CDR3 sequence reads: CASSSWTEKGEKLFF. The CDR3 region has the DNA TGTGCCAGCAGCTCATGGACAGAGAAGGGTGAAAAACTGTTTTTT.

The chain links TRBV28 to TRBJ1-5; TRBD1 agrees at 9 bases. Germline V lookup: CDR1 MDHEN, CDR2 SYDVKM. This CDR3 is built from 17 residues. With V trimmed by 0 bases and J by 5 bases, 8 bases remained unmatched. CDR3 sequence reads: CASSLWGQGHPDQPQHF. DNA of the CDR3: TGTGCCAGCAGTTTATGGGGACAGGGCCATCCCGATCAGCCCCAGCATTTT.

This clonotype showed up many times. V usage is TRBV5-1 and J usage is TRBJ2-1, with D maybe TRBD1 (5 bases). Deletions cut 0 bases from V and 6 bases from J, with 13 bases between. From germline, CDR1 is SGHRS and CDR2 YFSETQ. The CDR3 consists of 15 residues. The CDR3 DNA follows: TGCGCCAGCAGCTTGGCCCAGGGAAATCGCAATGAGCAGTTCTTC. It encodes CASSLAQGNRNEQFF. Full variable domain (missing parts from reference TRBV5-1 and TRBJ2-1): KAGVTQTPRYLIKTRGQQVTLSCSPISGHRSVSWYQQTPGQGLQFLFEYFSETQRNKGNFPGRFSGRQFSNSRSEMNVSTLELGDSALYLCASSLAQGNRNEQFFGPGTRLTVL.

The table lists this clonotype with a few counts. The J gene is TRBJ2-2, the V gene TRBV7-9; D is perhaps TRBD1 (6 bases). This CDR3 contains 14 residues. Germline V gene lookup returns CDR1 SEHNR and CDR2 FQNEAQ (reference sequence). The V and J ends lost 10 bases and 1 base respectively, with 13 bases between them. CDR3 nucleotides: TGTGCCACACCGGACAGCCGGAACACCGGGGAGCTGTTTTTT. Amino acid sequence: CATPDSRNTGELFF.

This clonotype came up many times. The rearrangement links TRBV4-2 to TRBJ2-3, with unresolved D. CDR1 is LGHNA and CDR2 is YNFKEQ in the germline V gene. Trimming left V 3 bases short and J 3 bases short, with 13 bases between. This CDR3 is 15 amino acids long. The CDR3 coding sequence is TGTGCCAGCAGCCAGTCCTCGGCAGTAACAGATACGCAGTATTTT. It specifies CASSQSSAVTDTQYF.

This clonotype has a count of ten or more. The rearrangement joins TRBV4-1 to TRBJ1-5, with a possible D match to TRBD1 (5 bases). The V gene's germline CDR1 is MGHRA and CDR2 YSYEKL. V was cut by 4 bases and J by 0 bases, with 10 bases left in between. The CDR3 runs to 15 residues. The CDR3 sequence is CASSPRGTSNQPQHF. CDR3 DNA sequence: TGCGCCAGCAGCCCTCGGGGGACTAGCAATCAGCCCCAGCATTTT.

The table lists this clonotype with many counts. This chain joins TRBV7-8 and TRBJ2-7, with D perhaps given as TRBD1 or TRBD2 (5 bases each). Per germline, CDR1 SGHVS and CDR2 FQNEAQ. CDR3 length: 14 amino acids. Trimming removed 3 bases from V and 6 bases from J, with 15 bases in between. DNA of the CDR3: TGTGCCAGCAGCTTCCCCACTAGGGGAAGCGAGCAGTACGTC. It encodes CASSFPTRGSEQYV.

This clonotype showed up many times. The gene calls are TRBV6-6 and TRBJ1-1; 9 nucleotides match TRBD1. J gave up 6 bases and V 2 bases, and 4 bases lay outside the gene matches. Germline CDR1 is MNHNY and CDR2 is SVGAGI (reference sequence). The CDR3 runs to 14 residues. CDR3 nucleotides: TGTGCCAGCAGTTACACAGGGGGCAGCCCTGAAGCTTTCTTT. Encoded protein: CASSYTGGSPEAFF.

There are many counts of this clonotype. The chain is built from TRBV7-2 and TRBJ2-1; 8 bases fit TRBD2. J gave up 8 bases and V 0 bases, and 12 bases lay outside the gene matches. CDR3 length: 17 residues. Germline loops: CDR1 SGHTA, CDR2 FQGNSA. The CDR3 is CASSLAFSGDHRDEQFF. The CDR3, as DNA: TGTGCCAGCAGCTTAGCGTTTAGCGGGGATCATAGAGATGAGCAGTTCTTC.

This clonotype was observed many times. V gene TRBV7-8 combines with J gene TRBJ2-5; 10 bases are a match to TRBD2. The V gene end was trimmed by 5 bases and the J gene end by 4 bases; junction bases not matched to a gene: 7. The CDR3 is made up of 15 amino acids. In germline, CDR1 is SGHVS, CDR2 FQNEAQ. The CDR3 loop is CASSRSGGGRETQYF. Written as DNA, the CDR3 is TGTGCCAGCAGCCGGAGCGGGGGGGGAAGAGAGACCCAGTACTTC.

This clonotype was observed at least ten times. The genes are TRBV20-1 and TRBJ1-2; the match to TRBD1 covers 8 bases. This CDR3 contains 13 residues. From germline, CDR1 is DFQATT and CDR2 SNEGSKA (reference sequence). V lost 3 bases and J lost 4; bases outside the gene matches: 4. CDR3 sequence reads: CSASRGQGYGYTF. The CDR3 nucleotides are TGCAGTGCTAGCAGGGGGCAGGGCTATGGCTACACCTTC.

This clonotype was seen many times. The chain combines TRBV5-1 with TRBJ1-6; D is unclear. This CDR3 is 17 amino acids long. Germline V lookup: CDR1 SGHRS, CDR2 YFSETQ. V was clipped by 4 bases and J by 0 bases, with 14 bases between them. CDR3 coding DNA: TGCGCCAGCAGCATGGAAGGGATCCTCTCCTATAATTCACCCCTCCACTTT. Its translation: CASSMEGILSYNSPLHF.

This clonotype came up many times. V usage is TRBV20-1 and J usage is TRBJ1-3, with no clear D. Trimming removed 1 base from V and 0 bases from J, with 7 bases in between. Germline-derived CDR1 and CDR2 are DFQATT and SNEGSKA (reference sequence). The CDR3 is 14 residues long. This CDR3 is CSARVFNSGNTIYF. CDR3 coding DNA: TGCAGTGCTAGAGTCTTTAACTCTGGAAACACCATATATTTT.

This clonotype has only a few counts. The CDR3 protein is CSAGLTSGGWVDTQYF. In nucleotides, the CDR3 is TGCAGTGCTGGCCTCACTAGCGGGGGGTGGGTAGATACGCAGTATTTT. The genes are TRBV20-1 and TRBJ2-3; 12 bases fit TRBD2. Germline V CDR1 and CDR2: DFQATT, SNEGSKA (reference sequence). This CDR3 region has 16 residues. With V trimmed by 5 bases and J by 5 bases, 11 bases remained unmatched.

This clonotype was observed many times. The chain combines TRBV27 with TRBJ2-1; TRBD2 might be the D (7 bases). The CDR3 has 12 amino acids. V was cut by 8 bases and J by 10 bases, with 15 bases left in between. CDR1 is MNHEY and CDR2 is SMNVEV in the germline V gene (reference sequence). CDR3 residues: CASSPGGREQFF. CDR3 DNA: TGTGCCAGCTCGCCGGGGGGCCGCGAGCAGTTCTTC.

At least ten counts were recorded for this clonotype. The J gene is TRBJ2-7, the V gene TRBV20-1; D gene ambiguous. CDR3 length equals 13 residues. Germline-derived CDR1 and CDR2 are DFQATT and SNEGSKA (reference sequence). Trimming shortened V by 4 bases and J by 6 bases, and 16 bases separated the two germline ends. The CDR3 DNA is TGCAGTGCTAACGTCCCCCGGTCGGTCGAGCAGTACGTC. Amino acids: CSANVPRSVEQYV.

This clonotype was counted at least ten times. The chain couples TRBV5-1 to TRBJ1-1; tentatively, D is TRBD1 (6 bases). Trimming removed 1 base at V and 6 bases at J, with 13 bases between. Looked up from germline, CDR1 is SGHRS and CDR2 is YFSETQ. The CDR3 totals 14 residues. The chain's CDR3 is CASSLSGANPEAFF. Here the CDR3 DNA reads TGCGCCAGCAGCTTGTCAGGGGCCAATCCTGAAGCTTTCTTT.

This clonotype came up many times. The rearrangement links TRBV5-1 to TRBJ2-1; 7 bases are shared with TRBD1. Per the germline V gene, CDR1 is SGHRS and CDR2 is YFSETQ. Trimming took 4 bases from V and 3 from J; bases not matched to a gene: 4. CDR3 length equals 14 residues. The CDR3 loop reads CASSRQGDYNEQFF. The CDR3 DNA sequence: TGCGCCAGCAGCAGACAGGGCGACTACAATGAGCAGTTCTTC.

This clonotype was observed many times. The genes are TRBV20-1 and TRBJ1-6; D unresolved. V was clipped by 6 bases and J by 6 bases, with 18 bases between them. CDR1 DFQATT and CDR2 SNEGSKA come from the germline V gene (reference sequence). This CDR3 comprises 15 residues. The chain's CDR3 is CSARGPLVSNSPLHF. The CDR3 bases are TGCAGTGCACGCGGCCCCTTAGTATCTAATTCACCCCTCCACTTT.

There are many counts of this clonotype. The chain recombines TRBV12-3 or TRBV12-4 with TRBJ1-3; 8 bases fit TRBD1. The trim removed 8 bases at V and 3 bases at J, leaving 6 bases unmatched. The CDR3 loop spans 14 amino acids. In nucleotides, the CDR3 is TGTGCCAGCTGTCCAGGGGGCAGTGGAAACACCATATATTTT. Translating gives CASCPGGSGNTIYF.

This clonotype showed up many times. The CDR3 loop is CASSLASRGGLSKETQYF. CDR3 coding DNA: TGTGCCAGCAGTTTAGCGTCGCGGGGGGGCCTAAGCAAAGAGACCCAGTACTTC. The V gene is TRBV12-3 or TRBV12-4, the J gene TRBJ2-5; 9 bases agree with TRBD2. There are 18 residues in the CDR3. V dropped 0 bases and J dropped 3; count of bases not matched to a gene: 11.

This clonotype was seen only a few times. This chain connects TRBV19 to TRBJ1-5; no firm D call. Germline-derived CDR1 and CDR2 are LNHDA and SQIVND (reference sequence). CDR3 length equals 12 residues. Trimming took off 9 bases at V and 6 bases at J, with 12 bases between the two ends. In DNA, the CDR3 is TGTGCCAGCGGTCGGGTGGGTCAGCCCCAGCATTTT. Translating it yields CASGRVGQPQHF.

This clonotype was counted ten times or more. The chain has TRBV4-1 and TRBJ2-3; TRBD1 aligns across 12 bases. The CDR3 spans 16 residues. V lost 3 bases to trimming and J lost 9 bases; unmatched junction nucleotides: 10. Germline lookup yields CDR1 MGHRA and CDR2 YSYEKL. The CDR3 reads CASSQGQGAWITTQYF. In DNA, the CDR3 is TGCGCCAGCAGCCAGGGACAGGGGGCTTGGATCACGACGCAGTATTTT.

This clonotype was seen repeatedly, ten times or more. V is TRBV6-2 or TRBV6-3 and J is TRBJ2-1, with TRBD1 identical over 7 bases. Looked up from germline, CDR1 is MNHEY and CDR2 is SVGEGT. The CDR3 totals 14 residues. With V trimmed by 4 bases and J by 5 bases, 5 bases remained unmatched. The CDR3 bases are TGTGCCAGCAGTTGCAGGGGGTTAGACAATGAGCAGTTCTTC. This encodes CASSCRGLDNEQFF.

This clonotype was recorded at least ten times. CDR3 nucleotides: TGCGCCAGCAGCCCAGTAGGCTACACCTTC. Its protein is CASSPVGYTF. The rearrangement links TRBV4-1 to TRBJ1-2; D unclear. Deletions cut 4 bases from V and 8 bases from J, with 5 bases between. The CDR3 totals 10 residues. The germline V gene has CDR1 MGHRA and CDR2 YSYEKL.